Listed below are T cell receptor beta chains from one sample, sequenced in a study of Tregs in tolerant kidney transplant recipients. Sequenced by immunoSEQ multiplex PCR; TCRdb stores in-frame clones only, minus some. The sample has tens of thousands of clones, more than 75% seen once. The source material was CD4+ T cells from blood (PBMCs), sampled 6 months after the transplant. The source is a human patient who received a combined kidney and bone marrow transplant. A subset of T cells may come from the graft donor. CDR3s include the opening cysteine and the closing phenylalanine or tryptophan. The order of the fields is J gene, CDR3 length, D gene, V gene, clone size, CDR3 DNA, CDR3 protein. D genes are given only for firm matches. Expanded clones are given a class, and other clones once, few, many or no size at all.

J gene: TRBJ1-5
CDR3 length: 14
D gene: -
V gene: TRBV6-6
clone size: -
CDR3 DNA: TGTGCCAGCAGTAAGACAGGTAGCAATCAGCCCCAGCATTTT
CDR3 protein: CASSKTGSNQPQHF

J gene: TRBJ1-3
CDR3 length: 15
D gene: -
V gene: TRBV5-6
clone size: few
CDR3 DNA: TGTGCCAGCAGCCTTACGGACAACACTGGAAACACCATATATTTT
CDR3 protein: CASSLTDNTGNTIYF

J gene: TRBJ1-2
CDR3 length: 15
D gene: -
V gene: TRBV5-4
clone size: -
CDR3 DNA: TGTGCCAGCAGCTCTCCGACAGGCGGTTCCTATGGCTACACCTTC
CDR3 protein: CASSSPTGGSYGYTF

J gene: TRBJ2-6
CDR3 length: 15
D gene: -
V gene: TRBV11-3
clone size: -
CDR3 DNA: TGTGCCAGCAGCCCTCGGGTGTACGGGGCCAACGTCCTGACTTTC
CDR3 protein: CASSPRVYGANVLTF

J gene: TRBJ2-7
CDR3 length: 16
D gene: -
V gene: TRBV5-1
clone size: -
CDR3 DNA: TGCGCCAGTAGGCCCAGGCCTGGTACGCCTTTCTACGAGCAGTACTTC
CDR3 protein: CASRPRPGTPFYEQYF

J gene: TRBJ1-2
CDR3 length: 15
D gene: -
V gene: TRBV29-1
clone size: -
CDR3 DNA: TGCAGCGTTGAAGATTCGTACAGAGAAAACTATGGCTACACCTTC
CDR3 protein: CSVEDSYRENYGYTF

J gene: TRBJ1-1
CDR3 length: 14
D gene: -
V gene: TRBV29-1
clone size: -
CDR3 DNA: TGCAGCGTTGAACTATGGAGGGTTCATACTGAAGCTTTCTTT
CDR3 protein: CSVELWRVHTEAFF

J gene: TRBJ2-7
CDR3 length: 14
D gene: TRBD2
V gene: TRBV19
clone size: -
CDR3 DNA: TGTGCCAGTAGTGGCTTGGGTGCGGGGGGCGAGCAGTACTTC
CDR3 protein: CASSGLGAGGEQYF

J gene: TRBJ2-3
CDR3 length: 13
D gene: -
V gene: TRBV9
clone size: -
CDR3 DNA: TGTGCCAGCAGCCAAACAGCTCCAGATACGCAGTATTTT
CDR3 protein: CASSQTAPDTQYF

J gene: TRBJ2-5
CDR3 length: 12
D gene: -
V gene: TRBV10-1
clone size: -
CDR3 DNA: TGCGCCAGCGAGGGAGGCCAAGAGACCCAGTACTTC
CDR3 protein: CASEGGQETQYF

J gene: TRBJ2-7
CDR3 length: 17
D gene: -
V gene: TRBV5-1
clone size: -
CDR3 DNA: TGCGCCAGCAGCTTGGAATCTGGCGGACACCCTTCCTACGAGCAGTACTTC
CDR3 protein: CASSLESGGHPSYEQYF

J gene: TRBJ2-5
CDR3 length: 15
D gene: -
V gene: TRBV23-1
clone size: -
CDR3 DNA: TGCGCCACAAAAGAAAGGCCCAGGGAACAAGAGACCCAGTACTTC
CDR3 protein: CATKERPREQETQYF

J gene: TRBJ1-6
CDR3 length: 17
D gene: TRBD1
V gene: TRBV19
clone size: -
CDR3 DNA: TGTGCCAGTAGTACCAGGACAGGGGGCTCCTATAATTCACCCCTCCACTTT
CDR3 protein: CASSTRTGGSYNSPLHF

J gene: TRBJ2-2
CDR3 length: 14
D gene: -
V gene: TRBV5-6
clone size: -
CDR3 DNA: TGTGCCAGCAGCAAACAGGGGAACACCGGGGAGCTGTTTTTT
CDR3 protein: CASSKQGNTGELFF

J gene: TRBJ2-3
CDR3 length: 16
D gene: TRBD2
V gene: TRBV7-6
clone size: -
CDR3 DNA: TGTGCCAGCAGCTCATACCTAGCGGGGGGCACAGATACGCAGTATTTT
CDR3 protein: CASSSYLAGGTDTQYF

J gene: TRBJ1-1
CDR3 length: 10
D gene: -
V gene: TRBV7-3
clone size: few
CDR3 DNA: TGTGCCATCAGGAAACTTGAAGCTTTCTTT
CDR3 protein: CAIRKLEAFF

J gene: TRBJ2-1
CDR3 length: 16
D gene: TRBD2
V gene: TRBV7-2
clone size: -
CDR3 DNA: TGTGCCAGCAGCTTCCCTCAGCGGGATTCCTACAATGAGCAGTTCTTC
CDR3 protein: CASSFPQRDSYNEQFF

J gene: TRBJ2-3
CDR3 length: 12
D gene: -
V gene: TRBV5-1
clone size: -
CDR3 DNA: TGCGCCAGCAGCTTTATCACAGATACGCAGTATTTT
CDR3 protein: CASSFITDTQYF

J gene: TRBJ1-1
CDR3 length: 14
D gene: TRBD1
V gene: TRBV6-5
clone size: -
CDR3 DNA: TGTGCCAGCCGGATACGGGACAGAAACACTGAAGCTTTCTTT
CDR3 protein: CASRIRDRNTEAFF

J gene: TRBJ2-5
CDR3 length: 13
D gene: -
V gene: TRBV7-2
clone size: -
CDR3 DNA: TGTACAAGCGGGGCAGGGGGCATGAAGACCCAGTACTTC
CDR3 protein: CTSGAGGMKTQYF

J gene: TRBJ1-6
CDR3 length: 14
D gene: TRBD1
V gene: TRBV5-1
clone size: once
CDR3 DNA: TGCGCCAGCAGCTGGACAGGGGCTGATTCACCCCTCCACTTT
CDR3 protein: CASSWTGADSPLHF

J gene: TRBJ1-1
CDR3 length: 13
D gene: -
V gene: TRBV9
clone size: -
CDR3 DNA: TGTGCCAGCAGCGACGGGACATCGACTGAAGCTTTCTTT
CDR3 protein: CASSDGTSTEAFF

J gene: TRBJ1-4
CDR3 length: 16
D gene: TRBD1
V gene: TRBV15
clone size: -
CDR3 DNA: TGTGCCACCAGCGTTATACGACAGGGGGCTTATGAAAAACTGTTTTTT
CDR3 protein: CATSVIRQGAYEKLFF

J gene: TRBJ2-7
CDR3 length: 15
D gene: TRBD1
V gene: TRBV5-1
clone size: -
CDR3 DNA: TGCGCCAGCAGCTTCCTGACAGGGCCCTCCTACGAGCAGTACTTC
CDR3 protein: CASSFLTGPSYEQYF

J gene: TRBJ2-1
CDR3 length: 16
D gene: TRBD1
V gene: TRBV30
clone size: -
CDR3 DNA: TGTGCCTGGAGCGCTTTCCGGGACAGGGGAGGCAATGAGCAGTTCTTC
CDR3 protein: CAWSAFRDRGGNEQFF

J gene: TRBJ1-1
CDR3 length: 14
D gene: -
V gene: TRBV7-2
clone size: -
CDR3 DNA: TGTGCCAGCAGCCTCGCTATAGGGGTAACTGAAGCTTTCTTT
CDR3 protein: CASSLAIGVTEAFF

J gene: TRBJ2-3
CDR3 length: 14
D gene: -
V gene: TRBV7-9
clone size: -
CDR3 DNA: TGTGCCAGCAGCCCGCCTACCATCACAGATACGCAGTATTTT
CDR3 protein: CASSPPTITDTQYF

J gene: TRBJ2-2
CDR3 length: 16
D gene: -
V gene: TRBV5-1
clone size: -
CDR3 DNA: TGCGCCAGCAGCTTGGCCAGGGCGACGAACACCGGGGAGCTGTTTTTT
CDR3 protein: CASSLARATNTGELFF

J gene: TRBJ2-1
CDR3 length: 13
D gene: TRBD2
V gene: TRBV28
clone size: -
CDR3 DNA: TGTGCCAGCTTTAGCGGGGGCTACAATGAGCAGTTCTTC
CDR3 protein: CASFSGGYNEQFF

J gene: TRBJ2-2
CDR3 length: 15
D gene: -
V gene: TRBV5-6
clone size: -
CDR3 DNA: TGTGCCAGCAGCTTGGGACAGATGAACACCGGGGAGCTGTTTTTT
CDR3 protein: CASSLGQMNTGELFF

J gene: TRBJ1-2
CDR3 length: 13
D gene: TRBD1
V gene: TRBV6-5
clone size: -
CDR3 DNA: TGTGCCAGCAGCCGGCAGGGGGCTCAAGGCTACACCTTC
CDR3 protein: CASSRQGAQGYTF

J gene: TRBJ1-4
CDR3 length: 15
D gene: -
V gene: TRBV19
clone size: -
CDR3 DNA: TGTGCCAGTAGTATACGGACAGTCGCGGGTGAAAAACTGTTTTTT
CDR3 protein: CASSIRTVAGEKLFF

J gene: TRBJ2-3
CDR3 length: 15
D gene: TRBD2
V gene: TRBV29-1
clone size: -
CDR3 DNA: TGCAGCGTTGAAGACCTAGCGGGGGTTGGAGGAACGCAGTATTTT
CDR3 protein: CSVEDLAGVGGTQYF

J gene: TRBJ2-3
CDR3 length: 16
D gene: TRBD1
V gene: TRBV5-1
clone size: -
CDR3 DNA: TGCGCCAGCACCCAAGGACAGGCTGCTAGCACAGATACGCAGTATTTT
CDR3 protein: CASTQGQAASTDTQYF

J gene: TRBJ2-7
CDR3 length: 13
D gene: TRBD1
V gene: TRBV5-1
clone size: -
CDR3 DNA: TGCGCCAGCAGCTGGGACAGGGAGTACGAGCAGTACTTC
CDR3 protein: CASSWDREYEQYF

J gene: TRBJ1-1
CDR3 length: 12
D gene: -
V gene: TRBV5-6
clone size: -
CDR3 DNA: TGTGCCAGCAGCTCTCGTTCCAGGGGAGCTTTCTTT
CDR3 protein: CASSSRSRGAFF

J gene: TRBJ2-1
CDR3 length: 16
D gene: TRBD1
V gene: TRBV7-9
clone size: -
CDR3 DNA: TGTGCCAGCAGCCAACCGACAGGGGGCGCCATCAGTGAGCAGTTCTTC
CDR3 protein: CASSQPTGGAISEQFF

J gene: TRBJ1-2
CDR3 length: 14
D gene: -
V gene: TRBV6-6
clone size: -
CDR3 DNA: TGTGCCAGCACCGCCCGGGGGGGGTTGAGGGGCTACACCTTC
CDR3 protein: CASTARGGLRGYTF

J gene: TRBJ1-3
CDR3 length: 13
D gene: -
V gene: TRBV11-2
clone size: -
CDR3 DNA: TGTGCCAGCAGCTTAGAGTTTCGGTACACCATATATTTT
CDR3 protein: CASSLEFRYTIYF

J gene: TRBJ2-7
CDR3 length: 14
D gene: TRBD1
V gene: TRBV18
clone size: -
CDR3 DNA: TGTGCCAGCTCGACAGGGAGTGGGAATTACGAGCAGTACTTC
CDR3 protein: CASSTGSGNYEQYF

J gene: TRBJ1-1
CDR3 length: 14
D gene: TRBD1
V gene: TRBV7-2
clone size: -
CDR3 DNA: TGTGCCGGCAGCTTTGGAGGGGGCGGTACTGAAGCTTTCTTT
CDR3 protein: CAGSFGGGGTEAFF

J gene: TRBJ1-5
CDR3 length: 18
D gene: -
V gene: TRBV7-2
clone size: -
CDR3 DNA: TGTGCCAGCAGCCCGCGCGGGGGTAGGGGATATAGCAATCAGCCCCAGCATTTT
CDR3 protein: CASSPRGGRGYSNQPQHF

J gene: TRBJ2-7
CDR3 length: 16
D gene: TRBD1
V gene: TRBV4-3
clone size: few
CDR3 DNA: TGCGCCAGCAGCCTAGAACAGGGGGCCACAGGGCTCGAGCAGTACTTC
CDR3 protein: CASSLEQGATGLEQYF

J gene: TRBJ2-3
CDR3 length: 14
D gene: -
V gene: TRBV5-1
clone size: -
CDR3 DNA: TGCGCCAGCAGCCCCGGCCTGGAGACAGATACGCAGTATTTT
CDR3 protein: CASSPGLETDTQYF

J gene: TRBJ2-7
CDR3 length: 17
D gene: -
V gene: TRBV21-1
clone size: -
CDR3 DNA: TGTGCCAGCAGCAAAGCTGAGGGCTCGGGGGGCTCCTACGAGCAGTACTTC
CDR3 protein: CASSKAEGSGGSYEQYF

J gene: TRBJ1-4
CDR3 length: 13
D gene: -
V gene: TRBV19
clone size: few
CDR3 DNA: TGTGCCAGTAGTATCGGTAATCCAGAAAAACTGTTTTTT
CDR3 protein: CASSIGNPEKLFF

J gene: TRBJ2-7
CDR3 length: 12
D gene: TRBD2
V gene: TRBV28
clone size: -
CDR3 DNA: TGTGCCATCCTGGCGGGGGGCTACGAGCAGTACTTC
CDR3 protein: CAILAGGYEQYF

J gene: TRBJ2-3
CDR3 length: 16
D gene: TRBD2
V gene: TRBV19
clone size: -
CDR3 DNA: TGTGCCAGTATGGGACTAGCGGGGTGGGGCACAGATACGCAGTATTTT
CDR3 protein: CASMGLAGWGTDTQYF

J gene: TRBJ1-5
CDR3 length: 13
D gene: -
V gene: TRBV30
clone size: once
CDR3 DNA: TGTGCCTGGAGAGACCGACTGGATCAGCCCCAGCATTTT
CDR3 protein: CAWRDRLDQPQHF

J gene: TRBJ2-1
CDR3 length: 17
D gene: TRBD2
V gene: TRBV7-6
clone size: -
CDR3 DNA: TGTGCCAGCAGCTTAGCTCCAAGGACTAGCGGGAGAAATGAGCAGTTCTTC
CDR3 protein: CASSLAPRTSGRNEQFF

J gene: TRBJ1-2
CDR3 length: 13
D gene: -
V gene: TRBV14
clone size: -
CDR3 DNA: TGTGCCAGCAGCCAAGGACAAAACTATGGCTACACCTTC
CDR3 protein: CASSQGQNYGYTF

J gene: TRBJ1-1
CDR3 length: 11
D gene: -
V gene: TRBV29-1
clone size: -
CDR3 DNA: TGCAGCGCCACATCGAACACTGAAGCTTTCTTT
CDR3 protein: CSATSNTEAFF

J gene: TRBJ1-1
CDR3 length: 14
D gene: -
V gene: TRBV7-3
clone size: -
CDR3 DNA: TGTGCCAGCAGCGCCAACGCTCAGGGCACTGAAGCTTTCTTT
CDR3 protein: CASSANAQGTEAFF

J gene: TRBJ1-2
CDR3 length: 13
D gene: TRBD1
V gene: TRBV28
clone size: few
CDR3 DNA: TGTGCCAGCAGATCAGGGGGGAACTATGGCTACACCTTC
CDR3 protein: CASRSGGNYGYTF

J gene: TRBJ1-1
CDR3 length: 17
D gene: -
V gene: TRBV7-9
clone size: -
CDR3 DNA: TGTGCCAGCAGCTTAGCGTTTATCGTAACAGCTAACACTGAAGCTTTCTTT
CDR3 protein: CASSLAFIVTANTEAFF

J gene: TRBJ2-7
CDR3 length: 16
D gene: -
V gene: TRBV15
clone size: -
CDR3 DNA: TGTGCCACCAGCAGGGCTGGAGGGGTGAGATACTACGAGCAGTACTTC
CDR3 protein: CATSRAGGVRYYEQYF

J gene: TRBJ1-4
CDR3 length: 17
D gene: -
V gene: TRBV5-8
clone size: -
CDR3 DNA: TGTGCCAGCAGCTTGGGGGCGGAGGGATCGACTAATGAAAAACTGTTTTTT
CDR3 protein: CASSLGAEGSTNEKLFF